The next 7 T cell receptor beta chains were all read from a single sample in a study of shared clonotypes between healthy human individuals. Clones were sequenced by immunoSEQ multiplex PCR, and TCRdb holds only the in-frame ones, with some missing. Of about 480,000 clones listed, 60% to 80% are singletons. Sequenced material: PBMCs. All receptors come from a woman in her 40s in good health. Some clones in this sample may be carry-over from other donors' samples.

The V and J genes are TRBV6-5 and TRBJ1-2; D possibly corresponds to TRBD1 (6 bases). V lost 6 bases, J lost 7 bases, and 18 bases lay in between. Germline CDR1 and CDR2: MNHEY and SVGAGI. The CDR3 is 14 residues long. CDR3 nucleotide sequence: TGTGCCAGCAGCTCAGACAGAGCAGGGGTTGGCTACACCTTC. Translated: CASSSDRAGVGYTF.

This chain joins TRBV28 and TRBJ2-7, with a possible D match to TRBD1 (6 bases). The CDR3 is made up of 16 amino acids. Germline CDR1 reads MDHEN; CDR2 reads SYDVKM. The V and J ends lost 3 bases and 0 bases respectively, with 15 bases between them. CDR3 residues: CASSLPIGGSSYEQYF. As DNA, the CDR3 is TGTGCCAGCAGTTTGCCCATTGGGGGCAGCTCCTACGAGCAGTACTTC.

The gene calls are TRBV19 and TRBJ1-2; TRBD1 matches 9 bases. V lost 5 bases and J lost 3; bases outside the gene matches: 16. The CDR3 is made up of 18 amino acids. Per germline, CDR1 LNHDA and CDR2 SQIVND (reference sequence). The CDR3 loop reads CASSRFASGTGFDYGYTF. The CDR3 DNA follows: TGTGCCAGTAGTCGCTTCGCTTCCGGGACAGGGTTTGACTATGGCTACACCTTC.

The chain links TRBV19 to TRBJ2-7, with 8 bases fitting TRBD2. J gave up 3 bases and V 0 bases, and 7 bases lay outside the gene matches. This CDR3 contains 16 residues. The germline gives CDR1 LNHDA, CDR2 SQIVND (reference sequence). The CDR3 DNA is TGTGCCAGTAGTATAGACCGGGGGGGGCAAGGCTACGAGCAGTACTTC. This translates into CASSIDRGGQGYEQYF.

The V gene is TRBV30, the J gene TRBJ2-1, with unresolved D. CDR3 length: 11 amino acids. Trimming removed 5 bases at V and 4 bases at J, with 6 bases between. Germline CDR1 GTSNPN, CDR2 SVGIG (reference sequence). This CDR3 reads CAWGGYNEQFF. The CDR3 region has the DNA TGTGCCTGGGGTGGATACAATGAGCAGTTCTTC.

The rearrangement uses TRBV28 and TRBJ2-4, with a tentative D call TRBD2 (5 bases). This CDR3 contains 13 residues. Trimming removed 5 bases from V and 12 bases from J, with 17 bases in between. Germline values: CDR1 MDHEN, CDR2 SYDVKM. The CDR3 loop reads CASSPDLFVRQYF. The CDR3 bases are TGTGCCAGCAGTCCGGACTTGTTCGTACGTCAGTACTTC.

V gene TRBV11-3 combines with J gene TRBJ2-3; TRBD2 agrees at 12 bases. Trimming removed 5 bases from V and 2 bases from J; junction bases left unmatched: 5. Germline V gene data show CDR1 as SGHNT and CDR2 as YENEEA. The CDR3 runs to 16 residues. The CDR3 coding sequence is TGTGCCAGCAGCGACGGACTAGCGGGACACACAGATACGCAGTATTTT. Translation gives CASSDGLAGHTDTQYF. Complete variable domain (other parts from reference TRBV11-3 and TRBJ2-3): EAGVVQSPRYKIIEKKQPVAFWCNPISGHNTLYWYLQNLGQGPELLIRYENEEAVDDSQLPKDRFSAERLKGVDSTLKIQPAELGDSAVYLCASSDGLAGHTDTQYFGPGTRLTVL.